The 4 T cell receptor beta chains in this list originate from one sample, sequenced in a study of shared clonotypes between healthy human individuals. The naive CD8 population came from CD45RO-negative cells selected for CCR7, without terminally differentiated effector memory CD45RA+ cells. Only in-frame clones appear in the TCRdb table, and some are missing; sequencing was by immunoSEQ multiplex PCR. The data contain some 2.1 million clones, 85% to 95% of them seen just once; the ten biggest clones take up 0.9% to 1.4%. Sequencing input: naive CD8+ T cells sorted from blood. The receptors here all came from a man younger than 30 in good health.

J is TRBJ2-7 and V is TRBV5-4; 11 bases fit TRBD1. Germline CDR1 reads SGHNT; CDR2 reads YYREEE (reference sequence). V dropped 4 bases and J dropped 3; count of bases not matched to a gene: 6. This CDR3 is built from 15 residues. CDR3 nucleotides: TGTGCCAGCAGCCCCCGGACAGGGGGCATCTACGAGCAGTACTTC. Amino acids: CASSPRTGGIYEQYF.

V gene TRBV7-9 combines with J gene TRBJ2-5, with D unresolved. Trimming shortened V by 5 bases and J by 1 base, and 11 bases separated the two germline ends. Germline values: CDR1 SEHNR, CDR2 FQNEAQ (reference sequence). CDR3 length: 14 amino acids. CDR3 DNA: TGTGCCAGCAGCCCAGATAACAGCCAAGAGACCCAGTACTTC. The encoded protein is CASSPDNSQETQYF.

V and J are TRBV6-6 and TRBJ2-4; 7 nucleotides line up with TRBD2. J gave up 5 bases and V 11 bases, and 6 bases lay outside the gene matches. The CDR3 spans 12 residues. Germline-derived CDR1 and CDR2 are MNHNY and SVGAGI (reference sequence). The CDR3 nucleotides read TGTGCCCACCGGAGCGGGGAAAACATTCAGTACTTC. Protein product: CAHRSGENIQYF.

The chain couples TRBV28 to TRBJ2-5; 9 positions agree with TRBD1. Germline-derived CDR1 and CDR2 are MDHEN and SYDVKM. There are 15 residues in the CDR3. The ends lost 3 bases at V and 5 bases at J; junction bases unmatched: 7. The CDR3 DNA is TGTGCCAGCAGTTTGGGACAGGGACAAGTGGAGACCCAGTACTTC. Protein sequence: CASSLGQGQVETQYF.